This T cell receptor (beta chain) was obtained from a study of cytomegalovirus exposure and HLA in healthy donors. Germline values: CDR1 MGHRA, CDR2 YSYEKL. CDR3 length: 16 residues. J was trimmed by 2 bases and V by 7 bases; bases with no gene match: 10. Overall study results and limits: Links to common viral pathogens appeared, in a later analysis, for several of the most significant clusters.

The study ran its PCR with 60 Vbeta and 13 Jbeta primers. This table comes from immunoSEQ multiplex PCR, and its TCRdb copy is limited to in-frame clones, with some not included. This sample has some 130,000 clones, with approximately 61% found just once. Turning to this clone: Antigen: not known.

The source is a human donor in good health. The gene calls are TRBV4-1 and TRBJ2-2; 7 nucleotides align to TRBD2. The sequenced sample consisted of PBMCs. CDR3 in DNA: TGCGCCAGCACAACCTGGGAGGGCCCCAACACCGGGGAGCTGTTTTTT. It translates to CASTTWEGPNTGELFF.